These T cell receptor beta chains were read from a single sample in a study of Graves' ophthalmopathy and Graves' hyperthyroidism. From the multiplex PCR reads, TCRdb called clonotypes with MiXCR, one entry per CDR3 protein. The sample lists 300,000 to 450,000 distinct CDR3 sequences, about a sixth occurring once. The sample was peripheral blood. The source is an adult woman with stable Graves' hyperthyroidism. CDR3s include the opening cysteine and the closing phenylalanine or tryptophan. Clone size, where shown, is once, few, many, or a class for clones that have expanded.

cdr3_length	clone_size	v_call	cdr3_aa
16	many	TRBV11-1	CASSQGGTHLGDEQYF
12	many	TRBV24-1	CATQDGYSPPTF
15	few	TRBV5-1	CASSFFGTGGYEQYF
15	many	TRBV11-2	CASSTNRDDSYEQYF
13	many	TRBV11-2	CASSRARDQPQHF
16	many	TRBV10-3	CATHGTSGSGDYEQYF
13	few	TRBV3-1	CASSPLDRAEQYF
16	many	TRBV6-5	CASSYSTGAANQPQHF
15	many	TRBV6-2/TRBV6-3	CASTYRSEGSYEQYF
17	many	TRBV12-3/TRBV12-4	CASSPRGKVSGANVLTF
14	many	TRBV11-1	CASSRDQNNYGYTF
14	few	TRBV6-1	CASGTDTNTGELFF
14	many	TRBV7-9	CASSRDLGAGELFF
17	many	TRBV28	CASSLPGEGIGHYGYTF
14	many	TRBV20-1	CSAHAGTGNYGYTF
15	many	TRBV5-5	CASSLAGTVAYEQYF
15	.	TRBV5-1	CASRRRGEGTDTQYF
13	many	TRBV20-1	CSARGSDTGELFF
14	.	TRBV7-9	CASSLIGENTEAFF
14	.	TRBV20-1	CSARDWRLSYEQYF
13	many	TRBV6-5	CASSSTDRAEQYF
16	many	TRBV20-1	CSARPYGADDNSPLHF
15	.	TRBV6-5	CASSYSGDSTGELFF
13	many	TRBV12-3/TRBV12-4	CASSSYMDTEAFF
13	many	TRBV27	CASSYKGNTEAFF
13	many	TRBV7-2	CASSGALWTEAFF
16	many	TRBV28	CASSGGTSGPTYEQYF
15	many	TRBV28	CASMREGALSYEQYF
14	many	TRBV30	CAWRDLNRGETQYF
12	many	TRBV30	CAWSIGVHGYTF
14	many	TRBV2	CASRPGTLNTEAFF
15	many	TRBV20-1	CSARDRSTSVGEQYF
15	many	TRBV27	CASRTGVANTGELFF
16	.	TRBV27	CASSSHETGGDYGYTF
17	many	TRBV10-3	CAISEWPGGQAPYEQYF
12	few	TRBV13	CASSLLVGRQYF
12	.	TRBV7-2	CASSLFRYEQYF
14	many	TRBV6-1	CASSEGTGKETQYF
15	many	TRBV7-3	CASSLRQVHSYEQYF
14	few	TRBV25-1	CASRGGGAQETQYF
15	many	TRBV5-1	CASSSGTSGSIEQYF
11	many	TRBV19	CASSRGTEAFF
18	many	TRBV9	CASSVAPGQEIANYGYTF
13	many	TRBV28	CASSSRRFYEQYF
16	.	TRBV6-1	CASSTTGGASGNTIYF
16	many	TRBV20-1	CSARPAVRKGNTEAFF
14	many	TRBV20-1	CSAAVPGQGVEQYF
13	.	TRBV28	CATLAPNSYEQYF